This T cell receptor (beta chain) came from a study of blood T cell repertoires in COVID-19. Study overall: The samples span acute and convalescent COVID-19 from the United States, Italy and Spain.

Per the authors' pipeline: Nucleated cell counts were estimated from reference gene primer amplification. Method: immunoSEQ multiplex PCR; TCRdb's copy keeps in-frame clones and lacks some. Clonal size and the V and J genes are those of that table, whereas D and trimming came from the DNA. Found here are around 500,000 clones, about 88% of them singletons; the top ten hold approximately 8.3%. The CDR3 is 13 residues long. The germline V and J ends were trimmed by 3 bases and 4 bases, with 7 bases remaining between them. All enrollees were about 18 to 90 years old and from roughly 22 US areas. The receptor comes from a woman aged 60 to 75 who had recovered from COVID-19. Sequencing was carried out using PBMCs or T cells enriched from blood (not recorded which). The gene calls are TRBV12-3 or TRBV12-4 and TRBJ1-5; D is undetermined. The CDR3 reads CASSLETNQPQHF. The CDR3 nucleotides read TGTGCCAGCAGTTTGGAGACGAATCAGCCCCAGCATTTT.